The entry that follows covers one TCR beta chain sequence. What it binds is unknown. This specimen comes from a study of regulatory T cells in long-lasting Graves disease. Notes on the study in general: Investigators studied peripheral blood only, not thyroid tissue.

Germline V gene data show CDR1 as SGHTS and CDR2 as YDEGEE. The CDR3 contains 13 residues. Trimming stripped 4 bases from V and 6 bases from J, with 11 bases between. Stated time point: persistent/refractory GD, antithyroid drugs over 5 years with positive TRAb. Extracted RNA from PBMCs served as the source of the TCR library. The TCR beta library used iRepertoire HTBI primers with Arm-PCR amplification of CDR3. As handled by the study authors: The samples included 60 to 65 TRBV and 14 TRBJ segments. TCRdb used MiXCR to reprocess the multiplex PCR reads, holding one entry per CDR3 protein. The V and J calls were determined by TCRdb, not by the authors. Of hundreds of thousands of distinct CDR3 sequences in the sample, around 21% were seen once.

The sequence was obtained from a female donor with Graves disease. The sequenced sample was peripheral blood mononuclear cells (PBMCs), obtained when the disease was refractory, from a patient treated with antithyroid drugs. The chain uses TRBV5-8 and TRBJ1-5; D unresolved. The CDR3 sequence is CASSRYKSQPQHF. DNA of the CDR3: TGTGCCAGCAGCCGCTATAAGTCTCAGCCCCAGCATTTT.